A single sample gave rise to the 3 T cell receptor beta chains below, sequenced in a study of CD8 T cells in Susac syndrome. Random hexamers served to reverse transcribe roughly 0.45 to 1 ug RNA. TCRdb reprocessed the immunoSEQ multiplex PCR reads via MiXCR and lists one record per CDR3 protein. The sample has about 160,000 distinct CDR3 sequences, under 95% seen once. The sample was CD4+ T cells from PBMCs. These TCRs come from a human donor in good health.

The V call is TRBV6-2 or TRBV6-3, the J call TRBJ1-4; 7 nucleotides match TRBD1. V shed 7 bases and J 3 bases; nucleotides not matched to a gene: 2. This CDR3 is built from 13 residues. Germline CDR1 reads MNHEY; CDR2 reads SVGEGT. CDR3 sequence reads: CASMDRPNEKLFF. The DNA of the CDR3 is TGTGCCAGCATGGACAGGCCTAATGAAAAACTGTTTTTT.

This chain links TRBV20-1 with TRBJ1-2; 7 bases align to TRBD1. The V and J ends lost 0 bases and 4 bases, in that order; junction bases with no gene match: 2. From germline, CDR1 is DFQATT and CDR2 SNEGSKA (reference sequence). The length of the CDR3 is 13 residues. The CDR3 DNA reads TGCAGTGCTAGAGAACAGGGGCGCTATGGCTACACCTTC. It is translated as CSAREQGRYGYTF.

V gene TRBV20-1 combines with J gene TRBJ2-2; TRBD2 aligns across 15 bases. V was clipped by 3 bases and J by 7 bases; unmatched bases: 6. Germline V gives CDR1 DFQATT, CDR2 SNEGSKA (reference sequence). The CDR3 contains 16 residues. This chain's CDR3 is CSARAPGLAGGGELFF. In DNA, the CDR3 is TGCAGTGCTAGGGCACCGGGACTAGCGGGGGGCGGGGAGCTGTTTTTT.